These T cell receptor beta chains were read from a single sample in a study of immune heterogeneity within non-small cell lung tumors. In TCRdb, the multiplex PCR reads were re-called with MiXCR into one record per CDR3 protein. This table holds tens of thousands of distinct CDR3 sequences, 25% to 30% found once. The material sequenced was lung tumor tissue. Receptor source: a man in his forties with non-small cell lung cancer. The CDR3 runs from the conserved cysteine through the conserved F or W. D genes are given only for firm matches. The size entry is marked missing in some rows and otherwise reads once, few, many or a size class.

d_call	cdr3_length	clone_size	j_call	v_call	cdr3_nt	cdr3_aa
.	14	.	TRBJ1-4	TRBV20-1	TGCAGTGCTAAGGCCGGGAGGGAATATGAAAAACTGTTTTTT	CSAKAGREYEKLFF
.	16	.	TRBJ2-4	TRBV9	TGTGCCAGCAGCGTTGCCCCAGGAGGGGTTGGCAACATTCAGTACTTC	CASSVAPGGVGNIQYF
.	12	medium-sized	TRBJ1-2	TRBV6-1	TGTGCCAGCGGATCGGGCACGGTCGGCTACACCTTC	CASGSGTVGYTF
TRBD1	13	many	TRBJ2-7	TRBV11-3	TGTGCCAGCAGCTTACCAGGGGGCTACGAGCAGTACTTC	CASSLPGGYEQYF
.	14	few	TRBJ1-2	TRBV6-5	TGTGCCAGCAGTTACTCGACAGAAAACTATGGCTACACCTTC	CASSYSTENYGYTF
.	14	medium-sized	TRBJ1-5	TRBV24-1	TGTGCCACCAGTGACCCACCATCCAACGAGCCCCAGCATTTT	CATSDPPSNEPQHF
.	16	.	TRBJ1-1	TRBV5-6	TGTGCCAGCATCCCCCGGAGAAAGGGGATGAACACTGAAGCTTTCTTT	CASIPRRKGMNTEAFF
.	12	few	TRBJ1-1	TRBV15	TGTGCCACCAGCAGAGAAGGGTACGAAGCTTTCTTT	CATSREGYEAFF
TRBD2	15	many	TRBJ2-3	TRBV27	TGTGCCAGCAGTTTATATAGCGGGAGCGCAGATACGCAGTATTTT	CASSLYSGSADTQYF
.	14	medium-sized	TRBJ1-5	TRBV2	TGTGCCAGCAGTGAGACAGTCCACGGTCAGCCCCAGCATTTT	CASSETVHGQPQHF
TRBD2	16	.	TRBJ2-3	TRBV10-1	TGCGCCAGCAGTGGGACCGGGACTAGCGACACAGATACGCAGTATTTT	CASSGTGTSDTDTQYF
.	16	many	TRBJ2-2	TRBV2	TGTGCCAGCAGTGAGGAAATCGGTAAAAAGGGCGGGGAGCTGTTTTTT	CASSEEIGKKGGELFF
.	13	.	TRBJ2-1	TRBV12-3/TRBV12-4	TGTGCCAGCAGTTTTCGGCTGGAAAGTGAGCAGTTCTTC	CASSFRLESEQFF
.	15	many	TRBJ1-4	TRBV19	TGTGCCAGTAGGACCCTACAGGCGGGAAGTGAAAAACTGTTTTTT	CASRTLQAGSEKLFF
.	12	.	TRBJ1-5	TRBV10-3	TGTGCCATCAGTGACGGTTATAACCCCCAGCATTTT	CAISDGYNPQHF
.	13	.	TRBJ1-5	TRBV20-1	TGCAGTGCTAGTGTGGGAAGCAATCAGCCCCAGCATTTT	CSASVGSNQPQHF
TRBD1	16	many	TRBJ2-3	TRBV6-1	TGTGCCAGCAGATTATACAGGGGATCGAACACAGATACGCAGTATTTT	CASRLYRGSNTDTQYF
.	16	.	TRBJ2-3	TRBV19	TGTGCCAGTAGTATTGGGCGGAGCCGATCCACAGATACGCAGTATTTT	CASSIGRSRSTDTQYF
TRBD1	14	.	TRBJ2-1	TRBV24-1	TGTGCCACCAGTGGTGGCAGGGGGCGAGGTGAGCAGTTCTTC	CATSGGRGRGEQFF
TRBD2	17	many	TRBJ2-7	TRBV14	TGTGCCAGCAGCCAAGAAGGAGTTCACCACGGGAGGTACGAGCAGTACTTC	CASSQEGVHHGRYEQYF
TRBD1	13	.	TRBJ1-2	TRBV20-1	TGCGGTGCTAGAGCCGGGACAGGGGTTGGCTACACCTTC	CGARAGTGVGYTF
.	12	many	TRBJ2-7	TRBV20-1	TGCAGTGCTAGAGATTTGGGCTACGAGCAGTACTTC	CSARDLGYEQYF
TRBD1	14	many	TRBJ1-5	TRBV10-3	TGTGCCATCCAGGGACAGGCTTCCAATCAGCCCCAGCATTTT	CAIQGQASNQPQHF
.	14	.	TRBJ1-6	TRBV20-1	TGCAGTGCTAGAGAGGCAGGGCTGAATTCACCCCTCCACTTT	CSAREAGLNSPLHF
TRBD2	14	many	TRBJ2-1	TRBV7-2	TGTGCCAGCAGCTTTGGGACTAGCATCTATGAGCAGTTCTTC	CASSFGTSIYEQFF
.	18	few	TRBJ1-4	TRBV6-5	TGTGCCAGCAGTTACTCGATGTTATTTGATACAACTAATGAAAAACTGTTTTTT	CASSYSMLFDTTNEKLFF
.	13	many	TRBJ2-3	TRBV5-1	TGCGCCAGCAGCTTACTAGCCTCAGATACGCAGTATTTT	CASSLLASDTQYF
.	14	many	TRBJ2-2	TRBV27	TGTGCCAGCAAAGGGGACGCGAACACCGGGGAGCTGTTTTTT	CASKGDANTGELFF
.	14	many	TRBJ2-7	TRBV9	TGTGCCAGCAGCGGGCAGGGGGGCTCCTACGAGCAGTACTTC	CASSGQGGSYEQYF
.	14	.	TRBJ1-1	TRBV4-2	TGTGCCAGCAGCCAACGAACGGGGAACACTGAAGCTTTCTTT	CASSQRTGNTEAFF
TRBD2	16	few	TRBJ2-5	TRBV11-3	TGTGCCAGCAGCTTCCCGACTAGCGGGAACCAAGAGACCCAGTACTTC	CASSFPTSGNQETQYF
TRBD2	18	many	TRBJ2-7	TRBV20-1	TGCAGTGCTAGAGGCGAGGGGCATTTAGCGGGAGGCCCCTACGAGCAGTACTTC	CSARGEGHLAGGPYEQYF
.	15	few	TRBJ1-5	TRBV7-2	TGTGCCAGCAGCTTAGGAGGGTTTAGCAATCAGCCCCAGCATTTT	CASSLGGFSNQPQHF
TRBD2	15	many	TRBJ2-7	TRBV20-1	TGCAGTGCTAGTGTCCCTAGCGGGAGGGCCTACGAGCAGTACTTC	CSASVPSGRAYEQYF
.	15	many	TRBJ2-7	TRBV7-9	TGTGCCAGCAGCTCCTCCCTCCACGGGGGCGTCGAGCAGTACTTC	CASSSSLHGGVEQYF
TRBD2	15	.	TRBJ2-5	TRBV20-1	TGCAGTACTTGGACTAGCGGGAGGGCCGTTGAGACCCAGTACTTC	CSTWTSGRAVETQYF
.	14	.	TRBJ1-1	TRBV13	TGTGCCAGCAGCCCGGTAAGTTCGAACACTGAAGCTTTCTTT	CASSPVSSNTEAFF
TRBD2	12	few	TRBJ2-1	TRBV20-1	TGCAGTGCTCCCACGAGCGGGAAAGAGCAGTTCTTC	CSAPTSGKEQFF
.	15	.	TRBJ1-1	TRBV18	TGTGCCAGCTCACCATTCGGGACATTCAACACTGAAGCTTTCTTT	CASSPFGTFNTEAFF
TRBD1	16	.	TRBJ2-1	TRBV5-8	TGTGCCAGCAGCCCGACTCGACAGGGAACCTACAATGAGCAGTTCTTC	CASSPTRQGTYNEQFF
.	11	.	TRBJ1-4	TRBV7-9	TGTGCCAGCACCACGACCGAAAAACTGTTTTTT	CASTTTEKLFF
.	13	medium-sized	TRBJ2-7	TRBV30	TGTGCCTGGAAAGCCCCCGGTCTCGTGGAGCAGTACTTC	CAWKAPGLVEQYF
.	16	few	TRBJ2-3	TRBV9	TGTGCCAGCAGCCTGAGGGTCGGGATTAGCACAGATACGCAGTATTTT	CASSLRVGISTDTQYF
.	15	few	TRBJ2-2	TRBV20-1	TGCAGTGCTAGTAATCGACAGAAGGGGACCGGGGAGCTGTTTTTT	CSASNRQKGTGELFF
.	14	many	TRBJ2-1	TRBV3-1	TGTGCCAGCAACAACATCGGGGGGCGATCTGAGCAGTTCTTC	CASNNIGGRSEQFF
TRBD2	16	many	TRBJ2-2	TRBV7-3	TGTGCCAGCAGCTTAATGCCTAGCGGCAACACCGGGGAGCTGTTTTTT	CASSLMPSGNTGELFF
.	14	.	TRBJ2-3	TRBV15	TGTGCCACCAGCATTGGCAGGGGTACAGATACGCAGTATTTT	CATSIGRGTDTQYF
TRBD1	13	many	TRBJ1-1	TRBV30	TGTGCCTGGTCCGACAGGGGGGACACTGAAGCTTTCTTT	CAWSDRGDTEAFF